The sequence of this T cell receptor (beta chain) was determined in a study of T cells in Graves' hyperthyroidism and ophthalmopathy. Across the whole study: Staff took peripheral blood when the initial diagnosis was made, before any treatment began.

CDR1 and CDR2 from the germline V gene are SGHRS and YFSETQ. V shed 4 bases, J shed 7 bases, and the junction held 5 bases outside the gene matches. The CDR3 contains 14 residues. Using RNA transcripts as the source, TCR beta CDR3 regions were amplified. First-round RT-PCR of the TCR CDR3 relied on the HTBI primer set. From the multiplex PCR reads, TCRdb called clonotypes with MiXCR, one entry per CDR3 protein. Here the sample spans roughly 500,000 distinct CDR3 sequences, about 15% being singletons. Findings and caveats of the study: Ophthalmopathy was model-predicted a median approximately 6.4 months pre-onset.

This clonotype appeared a few times. Its specificity is unknown. First hyperthyroidism diagnosis is when the blood sample was obtained, before any ophthalmopathy symptoms. The PBMCs were taken from more than 8 ml of fresh peripheral blood. This clonotype originated in a woman aged 25 to 45 with Graves' hyperthyroidism that later progressed to Graves' ophthalmopathy. Sequenced material: blood. The chain links TRBV5-1 to TRBJ1-2; TRBD1 matches at 12 bases. CDR3 sequence (DNA): TGCGCCAGCAGCGCGGGACAGGGGGCCGCTGGCTACACCTTC. Its protein product is CASSAGQGAAGYTF.